This T cell receptor (beta chain) was profiled in a study of T cell responses to AZD1222 COVID-19 vaccine (dated by TCRdb to 2020 to 2022). Concerning the study at large: AZD1222 recipients given second doses at about 4 weeks or at about 12 weeks were pooled, since spike-specific TCR depth and breadth were not found to differ between the two schedules. A total of approximately 250 trial participants underwent TCR sequencing, of whom 200 to 220 had received two doses of AZD1222 and approximately 26 had received two doses of the MenACWY control vaccine. Enrollment into the trials was organized by age into subgroups of 18-55, 56-69 and 70-plus years, and those subgroups contained approximately 160, 26 and 62 TCR-sequenced participants, respectively. What the authors observed across the whole study: A significant rise in spike-specific TCR breadth and depth was observed after two AZD1222 doses relative to day 0 and relative to MenACWY recipients. The vaccine-associated CD4 TCRs covered the entire spike protein, and the dominant responses fell in regions 160-218 and 743-854. Reportedly, close to half of the unique spike-specific TCRs recognized epitopes lying outside the regions that are mutated in the B.1.351 and B.1.1.7 variants. Participants were mostly white British, with more females than males. The authors suggested clonal diversity may have been underestimated. In the small 56-69-year group, the increase in depth fell short of significance, most likely because of low power. Because no day 14 peak-response samples were available, the repertoires could be characterized only after the peak T cell response. Conclusions about previously exposed vaccinees are limited, since just five to seven AZD1222 recipients were seropositive for SARS-CoV-2 at baseline.

The CDR3 regions of human TCRbeta chains were analyzed by immunosequencing. The study's own analysis went as follows. TCRs in the repertoires were compared against a reference library of SARS-CoV-2-specific TCRs that had been generated with the MIRA antigen-specificity platform. Breadth meant the fraction of unique TCRs that were SARS-CoV-2-associated, whereas depth meant the fraction of total T cells that were SARS-CoV-2-associated. Using the MIRA data, every spike-specific TCR was mapped to the spike region that the TCR reacted to and assigned to either a CD4 or a CD8 class. Log10-transformed breadth and depth values were compared by one-way ANOVA with Sidak's multiple comparisons tests. TCRdb retrieved this table from immuneACCESS and kept in-frame rearrangements only. Not all clones are present; in checked studies, unresolved V genes account for under half, and no reason is known for the remainder. The D gene and trimming were derived from the DNA, and the V and J assignments and clone size from that table. This sample holds approximately 80,000 clones; 75% to 90% were observed only once. Around 5.8% of the sample belongs to the ten largest clones.

This clone is a singleton in its sample. Its antigen is unknown. No much larger clone exists at a distance of one base, and base qualities are not known. As encoded in the germline V gene (reference sequence), CDR1 is DFQATT while CDR2 is SNEGSKA. V is reduced by 6 bases and J by 10 bases, leaving a spacing of 12 bases between them. Spanning cysteine to phenylalanine, the CDR3 consists of 10 amino acids. Only CDR3 DNA remains: 30 bases, in frame from the first base. The sample's time point, from its label and the paper: baseline before first vaccination. The vaccinee samples were drawn from two UK trials, COV001 and COV002, one of which was a single-blind randomized controlled phase 2/3 trial testing AZD1222 (ChAdOx1 nCoV-19) in healthy adults. For TCRbeta chain sequencing, PBMC samples from trial participants were taken at day 0 and at day 28 after the second dose.

Recombination linked TRBV20-1 to TRBJ1-1; the D gene is unclear. This sample comprised peripheral blood, obtained on day 0 of AZD1222 vaccination. This receptor was obtained from an adult in good health. The CDR3: CSARPIGAFF. The DNA is as follows: TGCAGTGCCAGACCCATCGGAGCTTTCTTT.